This T cell receptor beta chain was identified during a study of shared clonotypes between healthy human individuals. Study results and caveats: The study sampled only blood, and tissue repertoires likely differ.

For this clone: What it recognizes is unknown.

Roughly 90 million PBMCs served as the genomic DNA source for unsorted samples. Genomic DNA of every subset was divided equally among multiple immunoSEQ plates. Profiled with immunoSEQ multiplex PCR; TCRdb holds only in-frame clones, not every one. The top ten hold about an eighth of the sample, which has 400,000 to 600,000 clones, roughly 85% seen once. Germline V gene sequence: CDR1 SGHKS, CDR2 YYEKEE (reference sequence). V lost 0 bases, J lost 9 bases, and 22 bases lay in between. This CDR3 has 16 residues. The source material was PBMCs. The receptor's source is a woman in her thirties or forties in good health. Some clones in this sample may be carry-over from other donors' samples. This sequence joins TRBV5-5 and TRBJ2-7; tentative D call: TRBD1 (6 bases). The CDR3 here is CASSLVLDGKIGGQYF. CDR3 DNA: TGTGCCAGCAGCTTGGTTTTGGACGGCAAGATAGGGGGGCAGTACTTC.